These T cell receptor beta chains were read from a single sample in a study of cytomegalovirus exposure and HLA in healthy donors. Data came from immunoSEQ multiplex PCR; TCRdb stores just in-frame clones and leaves some out. The sample has some 150,000 clones; roughly three quarters are singletons. The material sequenced was PBMCs. The source is a woman between 50 and 59 years old in good health and CMV-seronegative. Both conserved end residues are part of each CDR3. D genes are given only for firm matches. Expanded clones are given a class, and other clones once, few, many or no size at all.

once	TRBV5-1	TRBJ2-1	TRBD2	CASSLVTSSNEQFF	TGCGCCAGCAGCTTGGTGACTAGCTCTAATGAGCAGTTCTTC
-	TRBV2	TRBJ2-3	-	CASMEGVGTDTQYF	TGTGCCAGCATGGAAGGGGTGGGGACAGATACGCAGTATTTT
few	TRBV6-6	TRBJ2-7	TRBD1	CASGIDRGPYEQYF	TGTGCCAGTGGAATCGACAGGGGCCCCTACGAGCAGTACTTC
-	TRBV7-3	TRBJ2-2	TRBD1	CASTHPGQENTGELFF	TGTGCCAGCACCCACCCCGGACAGGAAAACACCGGGGAGCTGTTTTTT
-	TRBV5-6	TRBJ1-3	-	CASSLAPGAGNTIYF	TGTGCCAGCAGCTTGGCGCCAGGGGCTGGAAACACCATATATTTT
once	TRBV6-5	TRBJ1-2	TRBD1	CASSPDRGGDGYTF	TGTGCCAGCAGCCCCGACAGGGGAGGGGATGGCTACACCTTC
many	TRBV5-5	TRBJ1-2	-	CASSLGGEEYGYTF	TGTGCCAGCAGCTTGGGCGGGGAGGAATATGGCTACACCTTC
-	TRBV19	TRBJ1-6	-	CASSIELGVSSPLHF	TGTGCCAGTAGTATAGAGTTAGGGGTGTCCTCACCCCTCCACTTT
-	TRBV12-5	TRBJ1-2	TRBD1	CASGLVRDRYNYGYTF	TGTGCTAGTGGTTTGGTACGGGACAGGTATAACTATGGCTACACCTTC
-	TRBV7-2	TRBJ2-7	-	CASSLRAELYEQYF	TGTGCCAGCAGCTTAAGAGCGGAACTCTACGAGCAGTACTTC
few	TRBV5-4	TRBJ1-3	-	CASSLEIGSDTIYF	TGTGCCAGCAGCTTGGAGATCGGTTCGGACACCATATATTTT
-	TRBV9	TRBJ2-5	TRBD1	CASSATGMRGQETQYF	TGTGCCAGCAGCGCGACAGGGATGAGGGGCCAAGAGACCCAGTACTTC
-	TRBV7-9	TRBJ2-7	-	CASSLAPQGSYEQYF	TGTGCCAGCAGCTTAGCCCCCCAGGGCTCCTACGAGCAGTACTTC
-	TRBV11-3	TRBJ2-7	TRBD2	CASSPSGGALHEQYF	TGTGCCAGCAGCCCTAGCGGGGGGGCCCTCCACGAGCAGTACTTC
few	TRBV5-1	TRBJ1-5	TRBD1	CASSLEGQGSQPQHF	TGCGCCAGCAGCTTGGAGGGACAGGGTTCTCAGCCCCAGCATTTT
-	TRBV27	TRBJ1-6	-	CASSSGQWEPNSPLHF	TGTGCCAGCAGTTCAGGGCAGTGGGAACCCAATTCACCCCTCCACTTT
-	TRBV5-4	TRBJ2-3	-	CASSLSHGVNPDTQYF	TGTGCCAGCAGCTTGTCACATGGTGTGAACCCGGATACGCAGTATTTT
few	TRBV6-4	TRBJ2-3	TRBD1	CASSDGTATTDTQYF	TGTGCCAGCAGCGACGGGACAGCAACCACAGATACGCAGTATTTT
-	TRBV7-2	TRBJ2-5	-	CATGGGGQETQYF	TGTGCCACTGGAGGGGGGGGCCAAGAGACCCAGTACTTC
-	TRBV5-1	TRBJ1-3	-	CASSFEVLRAGNTIYF	TGCGCCAGCAGCTTTGAGGTCTTAAGAGCTGGAAACACCATATATTTT
-	TRBV7-2	TRBJ1-1	-	CASSRGHRNTEAFF	TGTGCCAGCAGCCGGGGACACAGGAACACTGAAGCTTTCTTT
once	TRBV10-3	TRBJ1-1	TRBD1	CAISVGGQGGIFEAFF	TGTGCCATCAGTGTCGGGGGACAGGGTGGTATATTTGAAGCTTTCTTT
once	TRBV10-2	TRBJ2-2	TRBD1	CASSVYMTGGGTGELFF	TGCGCCAGCAGTGTTTACATGACAGGGGGCGGCACCGGGGAGCTGTTTTTT
-	TRBV6-4	TRBJ1-2	-	CASSDSNEATGEGYTF	TGTGCCAGCAGTGACTCTAACGAGGCGACAGGAGAAGGCTACACCTTC
-	TRBV27	TRBJ2-2	TRBD1	CASSRLQGASTGELFF	TGTGCCAGCAGTAGACTACAGGGGGCGAGCACCGGGGAGCTGTTTTTT
-	TRBV4-3	TRBJ2-5	TRBD1	CASSQEWTGGVGTQYF	TGCGCCAGCAGCCAGGAATGGACAGGGGGGGTAGGGACCCAGTACTTC
-	TRBV19	TRBJ1-6	-	CASSSRDSGYNSPLHF	TGTGCCAGTAGTAGCCGGGACTCCGGTTATAATTCACCCCTCCACTTT
-	TRBV7-3	TRBJ2-2	TRBD1	CASSPRRTGDTGELFF	TGTGCCAGCAGCCCCCGCCGGACAGGGGACACCGGGGAGCTGTTTTTT
-	TRBV30	TRBJ1-2	TRBD1	CAWRITGTGYGYTF	TGTGCCTGGAGGATTACCGGGACAGGCTATGGCTACACCTTC
-	TRBV27	TRBJ2-7	TRBD2	CASSLSGNYEQYF	TGTGCCAGCAGTTTAAGCGGGAACTACGAGCAGTACTTC
-	TRBV30	TRBJ2-7	-	CAWSQGTYEQYF	TGTGCCTGGAGTCAGGGGACCTACGAGCAGTACTTC
few	TRBV5-4	TRBJ1-1	-	CASSLDTGYTEAFF	TGTGCCAGCAGCCTGGACACGGGGTACACTGAAGCTTTCTTT
once	TRBV27	TRBJ1-4	TRBD1	CASAGTGSEKLFF	TGTGCCAGTGCCGGGACAGGCTCAGAAAAACTGTTTTTT
-	TRBV10-3	TRBJ1-4	TRBD1	CAISAGRGAATNEKLFF	TGTGCCATCAGTGCCGGCAGGGGGGCGGCAACTAATGAAAAACTGTTTTTT
-	TRBV27	TRBJ2-1	TRBD1	CASSPGQYNEQFF	TGTGCCAGCAGTCCGGGACAGTACAATGAGCAGTTCTTC
-	TRBV7-9	TRBJ2-3	TRBD2	CASSLLAGEPGDAQYF	TGTGCCAGCAGCCTACTAGCGGGGGAGCCGGGAGATGCGCAGTATTTT
-	TRBV19	TRBJ1-6	-	CASTWGGRDSPLHF	TGTGCCAGTACCTGGGGCGGCCGGGATTCACCCCTCCACTTT
-	TRBV7-6	TRBJ1-4	TRBD1	CASSLGGTGDGEKLFF	TGTGCCAGCAGCTTGGGGGGGACAGGGGATGGTGAAAAACTGTTTTTT
-	TRBV9	TRBJ2-7	-	CASSPSGGSSYEQYF	TGTGCCAGCAGCCCCTCCGGAGGGTCGAGCTACGAGCAGTACTTC
-	TRBV7-3	TRBJ1-5	-	CASSLRVNQPQHF	TGTGCCAGCAGCTTGCGGGTCAATCAGCCCCAGCATTTT
-	TRBV2	TRBJ1-3	-	CASSELAGSGNTIYF	TGTGCCAGCAGTGAATTAGCAGGGTCTGGAAACACCATATATTTT
-	TRBV5-1	TRBJ2-3	-	CASSREDTQYF	TGCGCCAGCAGCCGGGAAGATACGCAGTATTTT
-	TRBV5-1	TRBJ2-7	TRBD1	CASSLRTGGVYEQYF	TGCGCCAGCAGCTTGAGGACAGGGGGCGTCTACGAGCAGTACTTC
-	TRBV28	TRBJ1-1	-	CASWASGTEAFF	TGTGCCAGCTGGGCCAGCGGGACTGAAGCTTTCTTT
-	TRBV19	TRBJ2-3	-	CASRRTASRTDTQYF	TGTGCCAGTAGGCGGACAGCTAGCCGCACAGATACGCAGTATTTT
-	TRBV5-5	TRBJ1-3	-	CASSFVVGASGNTIYF	TGTGCCAGCAGCTTCGTAGTCGGAGCCTCTGGAAACACCATATATTTT
-	TRBV2	TRBJ2-7	TRBD1	CASSGLGGGYEQYF	TGTGCCAGCAGTGGATTAGGGGGCGGTTACGAGCAGTACTTC
-	TRBV11-2	TRBJ1-6	TRBD1	CASSLGPDRVNSPLHF	TGTGCCAGCAGCTTAGGGCCTGACAGGGTGAATTCACCCCTCCACTTT